This T cell receptor beta chain is drawn from a study of PD-L1 blockade in urothelial cancer. In the study overall: Prior chemotherapy in patients spanned 0 to 3 regimens.

Some clones are missing from TCRdb's copy, which holds only in-frame ones; the method was immunoSEQ multiplex PCR. The sample carries about 95,000 clones, almost 90% recorded once. The time point here: pretreatment peripheral blood. J was trimmed by 1 base and V by 7 bases; bases with no gene match: 12. The germline CDR1 and CDR2 sequences are MNHNY and SVGAGI (reference sequence). The CDR3 sequence is 16 residues long. V usage is TRBV6-6 and J usage is TRBJ2-7; 8 positions agree with TRBD2. The source was PBMCs, collected around atezolizumab (anti-PD-L1) treatment. The source of this sequence is a man aged 60-69 years with urothelial cancer. This CDR3 is CASTSILAGESYEQYF. In DNA, the CDR3 is TGTGCCAGCACCTCCATCCTAGCGGGCGAATCCTACGAGCAGTACTTC.